This T cell receptor beta chain was sequenced in a study of T cell changes during pregnancy in multiple sclerosis. Using immunoSEQ multiplex PCR, the repertoire was profiled, and TCRdb retains in-frame clones only, with some absent. The sample has about 49,000 clones, around 89% seen once. V dropped 6 bases and J dropped 5 bases, with 19 bases sitting between them. The CDR3 has 15 amino acids. CDR1 and CDR2 from the germline V gene are LNHDA and SQIVND (reference sequence). Sequences were derived from peripheral blood, sampled after pregnancy. The chain is built from TRBV19 and TRBJ1-1; D uncertain. The clonotype was recovered from a female donor in good health, enrolled as a control in a pregnancy study. CDR3 residues: CASSLLQAGGTEAFF. CDR3 bases: TGTGCCAGTAGCCTACTTCAGGCTGGTGGGACTGAAGCTTTCTTT.